This T cell receptor (beta chain) was found in a study of shared clonotypes between healthy human individuals. Study-level results: A handful of donors held about 5% of naive CD4 clonotypes in common.

Measured with immunoSEQ multiplex PCR; TCRdb has only the in-frame clones, and not every one. The table records 1.6 million or so clones, approximately 97% of them present only once. Germline values: CDR1 MGHRA, CDR2 YSYEKL. The junction had 6 bases not matched to a gene; V was cut back by 4 bases and J by 3 bases. This CDR3 contains 15 residues. A remark on this clone: Its target is unknown.

The clonotype comes from a man aged 30 to 45 in good health. This chain connects TRBV4-1 to TRBJ1-5, with 7 bases matching TRBD1. Sequencing input: naive CD4+ T cells sorted from blood. Regarding subset: CD45RA+ positively selected. The CDR3 DNA sequence: TGCGCCAGCAGCCCCACAGGGGATTACAATCAGCCCCAGCATTTT. It translates to CASSPTGDYNQPQHF.